Below are 13 T cell receptor beta chains sequenced from a single sample in a study of blood T cell repertoires in COVID-19. Libraries were prepared by immunoSEQ multiplex PCR; TCRdb keeps only in-frame clonotypes and omits some of them. The sample includes fewer than 150,000 clones, around 83% of them seen just once. Sequences were obtained from peripheral blood. The receptors were sampled from a man in his forties with acute or convalescent COVID-19.

The sample holds one count of this clone. J is TRBJ1-1 and V is TRBV5-1; D ambiguous. The CDR3 runs to 15 residues. Germline V gene lookup returns CDR1 SGHRS and CDR2 YFSETQ. V shed 4 bases and J shed 5 bases, with 18 bases lying between them. DNA for the CDR3: TGCGCCAGCAGCGCCAGTATTGAGGGTCGGACTGAAGCTTTCTTT. Translating it yields CASSASIEGRTEAFF. The full variable domain, in which reference TRBV5-1 and TRBJ1-1 provide the parts outside the CDR3, is KAGVTQTPRYLIKTRGQQVTLSCSPISGHRSVSWYQQTPGQGLQFLFEYFSETQRNKGNFPGRFSGRQFSNSRSEMNVSTLELGDSALYLCASSASIEGRTEAFFGQGTRLTVV.

This chain connects TRBV19 to TRBJ2-7; TRBD2 is a possible D gene (6 bases). This CDR3 spans 16 amino acids. V was trimmed by 5 bases and J by 0 bases, leaving 17 bases between them. Germline V gene lookup returns CDR1 LNHDA and CDR2 SQIVND (reference sequence). The CDR3 here is CASSFTGTFLSYEQYF. The CDR3 DNA sequence: TGTGCCAGTAGTTTTACCGGGACTTTCCTCTCCTACGAGCAGTACTTC.

This clone was recorded once. The V and J genes are TRBV29-1 and TRBJ2-7, with 9 bases identical to TRBD1. The CDR3 consists of 15 residues. The J segment lost 1 base and the V segment lost 6 bases, leaving 10 bases of the junction unmatched. The germline gives CDR1 SQVTM, CDR2 ANQGSEA. In DNA, the CDR3 is TGCAGCGTCCGATCTAGGGACAGGGAGTCCTACGAGCAGTACTTC. It specifies CSVRSRDRESYEQYF.

The rearrangement uses TRBV5-1 and TRBJ2-1; D may be TRBD1 (6 bases). This CDR3 spans 15 amino acids. V lost 0 bases and J lost 4, with 11 bases in between. Per germline, CDR1 SGHRS and CDR2 YFSETQ. DNA of the CDR3: TGCGCCAGCAGCTTGGGGGGGCGAGAATACAATGAGCAGTTCTTC. Its protein product is CASSLGGREYNEQFF.

The rearrangement links TRBV11-2 to TRBJ2-3; 7 nucleotides line up with TRBD1. The germline gives CDR1 SGHAT, CDR2 FQNNGV. This CDR3 has 15 amino acids. Unmatched junction bases numbered 6, after V lost 2 bases and J lost 4 bases. DNA for the CDR3: TGTGCCAGCAGCTTATGGGACAGTAATCCAGATACGCAGTATTTT. This codes for CASSLWDSNPDTQYF.

The chain carries TRBV7-3 and TRBJ2-2, with 10 nucleotides matching TRBD1. The CDR3 contains 14 residues. The germline V gene has CDR1 SGHTA and CDR2 FQGTGA. The trim removed 2 bases at V and 7 bases at J, leaving 1 base unmatched. Written as DNA, the CDR3 is TGTGCCAGCAGCTTAGGACAGGGGGGCGGGGAGCTGTTTTTT. The encoded protein is CASSLGQGGGELFF.

In its sample, this clone was seen once. The DNA of the CDR3 is TGTGCCAGTATTACCACAGGGGGCGGCGAAGCTTTCTTT. This encodes CASITTGGGEAFF. The chain carries TRBV19 and TRBJ1-1, with TRBD1 identical over 9 bases. V shed 7 bases and J 8 bases; nucleotides not matched to a gene: 8. The CDR3 spans 13 residues. Germline V gene data show CDR1 as LNHDA and CDR2 as SQIVND (reference sequence).

This rearrangement joins TRBV7-2 to TRBJ1-4; 8 nucleotides agree with TRBD1. The junction had 5 bases not matched to a gene; V was cut back by 3 bases and J by 8 bases. CDR1 is SGHTA, CDR2 FQGNSA, per germline. CDR3 length equals 14 residues. The CDR3 DNA reads as TGTGCCAGCAGCTTGGACAGGGTAGCAGAAAAACTGTTTTTT. Translated: CASSLDRVAEKLFF.

The rearrangement uses TRBV15 and TRBJ2-1; D remains ambiguous. The V gene's germline CDR1 is LNHNV and CDR2 YYDKDF (reference sequence). The length of the CDR3 is 14 residues. Trimming removed 1 base from V and 4 bases from J, with 8 bases in between. CDR3 residues: CATSRGRDYNEQFF. DNA for the CDR3: TGTGCCACCAGCAGAGGTAGAGATTACAATGAGCAGTTCTTC.

This chain uses TRBV6-5 with TRBJ2-1; possible D gene TRBD1, 6 bases. Germline-derived CDR1 and CDR2 are MNHEY and SVGAGI. Trimming removed 2 bases from V and 2 bases from J, with 13 bases in between. The length of the CDR3 is 16 residues. The CDR3 bases are TGTGCCAGCAGTTACGGGGGCAGGGTCCCCTACAATGAGCAGTTCTTC. Translating it yields CASSYGGRVPYNEQFF.

The chain employs TRBV14 and TRBJ2-2; D is possibly TRBD2 (7 bases). The CDR3 is made up of 14 amino acids. The germline V and J ends were trimmed by 0 bases and 7 bases, with 9 bases remaining between them. The germline gives CDR1 SGHDN, CDR2 FVKESK. CDR3 sequence (DNA): TGTGCCAGCAGCCAAGACGGGGGGCACGGGGAGCTGTTTTTT. This translates into CASSQDGGHGELFF.

The chain carries TRBV6-5 and TRBJ2-1; TRBD1 might be the D (5 bases). Germline CDR1 reads MNHEY; CDR2 reads SVGAGI. This CDR3 contains 14 residues. The V end lost 5 bases, the J end lost 5 bases, and 13 bases lay between the germline ends. The CDR3 protein is CASSLRLTDNEQFF. The DNA of the CDR3 is TGTGCCAGCAGTCTCCGACTGACAGACAATGAGCAGTTCTTC.

The CDR3 is CASSQPGGTGNTIYF. The CDR3 bases are TGTGCCAGCAGTCAACCAGGGGGCACTGGAAACACCATATATTTT. The V call is TRBV6-5, the J call TRBJ1-3; 8 bases line up with TRBD1. Germline trimming cut 5 bases from V and 2 bases from J; bases unmatched to any gene: 5. The CDR3 spans 15 residues. Germline CDR1 reads MNHEY; CDR2 reads SVGAGI.